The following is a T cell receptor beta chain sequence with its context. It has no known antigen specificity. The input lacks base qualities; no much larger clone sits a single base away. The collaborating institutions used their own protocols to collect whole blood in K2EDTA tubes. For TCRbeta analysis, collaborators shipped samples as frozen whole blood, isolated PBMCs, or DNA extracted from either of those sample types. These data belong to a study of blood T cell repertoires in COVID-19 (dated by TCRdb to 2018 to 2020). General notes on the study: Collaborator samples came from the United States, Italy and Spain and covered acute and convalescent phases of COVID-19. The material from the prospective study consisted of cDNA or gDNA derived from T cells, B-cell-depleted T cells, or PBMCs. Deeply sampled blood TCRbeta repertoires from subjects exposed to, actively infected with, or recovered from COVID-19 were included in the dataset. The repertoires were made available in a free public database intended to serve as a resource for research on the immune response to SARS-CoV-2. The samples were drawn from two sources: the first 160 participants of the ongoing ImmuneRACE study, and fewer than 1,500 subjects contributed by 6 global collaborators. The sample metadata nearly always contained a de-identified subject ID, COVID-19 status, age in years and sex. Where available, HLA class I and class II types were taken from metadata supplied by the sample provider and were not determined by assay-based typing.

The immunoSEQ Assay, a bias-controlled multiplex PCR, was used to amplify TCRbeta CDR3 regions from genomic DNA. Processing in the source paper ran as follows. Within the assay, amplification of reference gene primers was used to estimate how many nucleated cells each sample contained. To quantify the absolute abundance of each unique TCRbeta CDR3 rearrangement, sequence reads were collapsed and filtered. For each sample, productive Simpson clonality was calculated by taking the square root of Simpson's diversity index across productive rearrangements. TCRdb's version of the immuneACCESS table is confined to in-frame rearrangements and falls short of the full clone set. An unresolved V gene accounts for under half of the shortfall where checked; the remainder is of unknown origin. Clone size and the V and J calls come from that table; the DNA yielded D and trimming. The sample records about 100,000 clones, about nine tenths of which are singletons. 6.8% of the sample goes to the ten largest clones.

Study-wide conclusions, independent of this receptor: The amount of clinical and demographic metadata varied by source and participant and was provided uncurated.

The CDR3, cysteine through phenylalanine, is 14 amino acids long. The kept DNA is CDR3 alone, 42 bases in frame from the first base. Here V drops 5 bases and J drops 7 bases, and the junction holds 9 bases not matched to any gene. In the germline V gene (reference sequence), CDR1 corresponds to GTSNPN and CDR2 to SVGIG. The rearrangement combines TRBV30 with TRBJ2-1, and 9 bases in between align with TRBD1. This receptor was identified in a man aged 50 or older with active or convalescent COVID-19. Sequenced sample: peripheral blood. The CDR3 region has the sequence CAWAGTGISNEQFF. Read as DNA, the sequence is TGTGCCTGGGCCGGGACAGGGATAAGTAATGAGCAGTTCTTC. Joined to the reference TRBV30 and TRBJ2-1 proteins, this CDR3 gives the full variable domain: SQTIHQWPATLVQPVGSPLSLECTVEGTSNPNLYWYRQAAGRGLQLLFYSVGIGQISSEVPQNLSASRPQDRQFILSSKKLLLSDSGFYLCAWAGTGISNEQFFGPGTRLTVL.